This T cell receptor (beta chain) was retrieved from a study of cytomegalovirus exposure and HLA in healthy donors. Study outcomes and limitations: Of the V segments, some could not be distinguished, including TRBV6-2 and TRBV6-3, and were excluded. Sequences of the TCR beta chain were said to predict the HLA-A and HLA-B alleles of most subjects accurately.

This PCR relied on a set of 60 Vbeta primers and 13 Jbeta primers. The assay was immunoSEQ multiplex PCR, and TCRdb's table has in-frame clones only and misses some. This table holds around 85,000 clones, about 81% found once. The CDR3 extends over 15 amino acids. V lost 9 bases to trimming and J lost 3 bases, with 21 bases between them. CDR1 is MRHNA and CDR2 is SNTAGT in the germline V gene. Concerning this clone itself: Its antigen is unknown.

The sequence derives from a man aged 55 to 70 in good health and CMV-seronegative. The V call is TRBV6-4, the J call TRBJ2-7; tentatively, D is TRBD2 (5 bases). The specimen sequenced was PBMCs. The CDR3 reads CARKAGGRRNYEQYF. CDR3 in DNA: TGTGCCAGGAAGGCTGGAGGCCGGAGGAACTACGAGCAGTACTTC.